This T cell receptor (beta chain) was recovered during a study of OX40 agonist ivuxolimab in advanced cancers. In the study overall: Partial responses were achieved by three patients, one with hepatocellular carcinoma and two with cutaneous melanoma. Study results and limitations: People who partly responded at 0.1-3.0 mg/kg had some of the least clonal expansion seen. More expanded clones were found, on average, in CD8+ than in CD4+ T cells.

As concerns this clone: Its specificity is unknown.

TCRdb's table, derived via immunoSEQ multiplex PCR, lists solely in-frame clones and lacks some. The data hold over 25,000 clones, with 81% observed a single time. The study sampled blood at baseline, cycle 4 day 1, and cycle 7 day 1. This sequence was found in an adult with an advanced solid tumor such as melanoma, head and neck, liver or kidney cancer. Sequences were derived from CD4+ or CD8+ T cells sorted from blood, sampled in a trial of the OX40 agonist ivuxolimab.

The CDR3 nucleotides are TGTGCCAGCGTCGCTCTAGCGGGGAACACAGATACGCAGTATTTT. It codes for CASVALAGNTDTQYF. The chain uses TRBV7-9 and TRBJ2-3, with TRBD2 matching over 9 bases. The CDR3 totals 15 residues. Per germline, CDR1 SEHNR and CDR2 FQNEAQ (reference sequence). The junction had 8 bases not matched to a gene; V was cut back by 8 bases and J by 2 bases.